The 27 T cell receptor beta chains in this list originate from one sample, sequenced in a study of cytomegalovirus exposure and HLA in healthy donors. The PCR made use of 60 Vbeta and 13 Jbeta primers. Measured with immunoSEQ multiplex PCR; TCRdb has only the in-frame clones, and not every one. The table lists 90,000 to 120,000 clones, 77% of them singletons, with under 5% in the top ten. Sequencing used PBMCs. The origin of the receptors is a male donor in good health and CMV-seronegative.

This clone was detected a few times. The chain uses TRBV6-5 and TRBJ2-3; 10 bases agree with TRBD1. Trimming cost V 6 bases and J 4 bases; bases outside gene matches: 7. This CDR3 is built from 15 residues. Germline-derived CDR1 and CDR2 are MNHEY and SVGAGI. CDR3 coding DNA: TGTGCCAGCAGGATCGGGACAGGGGAGTCAGATACGCAGTATTTT. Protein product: CASRIGTGESDTQYF.

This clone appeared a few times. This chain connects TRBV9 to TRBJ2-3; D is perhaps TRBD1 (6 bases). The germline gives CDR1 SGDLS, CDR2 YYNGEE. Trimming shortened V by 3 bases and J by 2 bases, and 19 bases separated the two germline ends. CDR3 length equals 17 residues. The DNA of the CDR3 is TGTGCCAGCAGCGGGAACACAGGGTCCTACGACACAGATACGCAGTATTTT. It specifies CASSGNTGSYDTDTQYF.

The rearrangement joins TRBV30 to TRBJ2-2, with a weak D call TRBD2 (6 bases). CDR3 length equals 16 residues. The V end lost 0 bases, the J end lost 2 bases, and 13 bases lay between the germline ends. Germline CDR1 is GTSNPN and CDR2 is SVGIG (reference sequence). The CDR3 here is CAWSVPRDSNTGELFF. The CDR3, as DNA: TGTGCCTGGAGTGTACCCCGGGACTCAAACACCGGGGAGCTGTTTTTT.

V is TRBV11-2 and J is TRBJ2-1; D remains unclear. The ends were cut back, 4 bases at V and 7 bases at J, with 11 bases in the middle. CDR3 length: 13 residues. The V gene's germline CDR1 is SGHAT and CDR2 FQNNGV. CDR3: CASSSPLRNEQFF. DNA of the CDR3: TGTGCCAGCAGCTCGCCTCTGAGAAATGAGCAGTTCTTC. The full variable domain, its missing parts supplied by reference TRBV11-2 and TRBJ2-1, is EAGVAQSPRYKIIEKRQSVAFWCNPISGHATLYWYQQILGQGPKLLIQFQNNGVVDDSQLPKDRFSAERLKGVDSTLKIQPAKLEDSAVYLCASSSPLRNEQFFGPGTRLTVL.

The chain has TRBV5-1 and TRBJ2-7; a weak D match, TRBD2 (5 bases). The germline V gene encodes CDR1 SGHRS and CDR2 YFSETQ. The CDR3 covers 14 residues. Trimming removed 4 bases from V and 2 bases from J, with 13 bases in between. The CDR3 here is CASSRAGVPYEQYF. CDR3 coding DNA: TGCGCCAGCAGCCGAGCCGGGGTTCCCTACGAGCAGTACTTC. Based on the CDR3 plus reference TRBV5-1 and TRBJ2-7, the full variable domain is KAGVTQTPRYLIKTRGQQVTLSCSPISGHRSVSWYQQTPGQGLQFLFEYFSETQRNKGNFPGRFSGRQFSNSRSEMNVSTLELGDSALYLCASSRAGVPYEQYFGPGTRLTVT.

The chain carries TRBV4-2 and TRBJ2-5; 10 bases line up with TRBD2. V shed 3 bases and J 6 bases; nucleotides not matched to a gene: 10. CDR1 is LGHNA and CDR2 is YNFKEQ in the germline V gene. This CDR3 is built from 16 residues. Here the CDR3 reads CASSQTGTSVSQTQYF. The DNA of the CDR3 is TGTGCCAGCAGCCAGACCGGGACTAGCGTCTCCCAGACCCAGTACTTC.

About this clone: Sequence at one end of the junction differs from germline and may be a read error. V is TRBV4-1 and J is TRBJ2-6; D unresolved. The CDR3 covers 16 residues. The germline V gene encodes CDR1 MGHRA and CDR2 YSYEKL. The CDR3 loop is CASRHSSASGANVLTF. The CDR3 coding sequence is TGCGCCAGCCGCCATTCCAGCGCCTCTGGGGCCAACGTCCTGACTTTC.

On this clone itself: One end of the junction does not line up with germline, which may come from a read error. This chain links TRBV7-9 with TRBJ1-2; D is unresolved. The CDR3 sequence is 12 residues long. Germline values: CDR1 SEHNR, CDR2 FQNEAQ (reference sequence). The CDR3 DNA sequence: TGTCCCAGCAGCCAATATGGCAGTAAGAACACCTTC. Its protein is CPSSQYGSKNTF.

CDR3 protein: CASSLFAGSNQPQHF. For the CDR3, the DNA is TGTGCCAGCAGTTTATTTGCAGGTAGCAATCAGCCCCAGCATTTT. The rearrangement uses TRBV28 and TRBJ1-5; D ambiguous. With 1 base removed from V and 0 bases from J, the gap between germline ends came to 7 bases. CDR3 size: 15 residues. Germline lookup yields CDR1 MDHEN and CDR2 SYDVKM.

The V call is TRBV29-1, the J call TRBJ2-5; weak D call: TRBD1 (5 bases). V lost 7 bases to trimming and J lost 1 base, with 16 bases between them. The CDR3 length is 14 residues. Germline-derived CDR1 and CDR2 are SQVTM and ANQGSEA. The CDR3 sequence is CSARFRQFQETQYF. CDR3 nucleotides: TGCAGCGCAAGATTCCGACAGTTCCAAGAGACCCAGTACTTC.

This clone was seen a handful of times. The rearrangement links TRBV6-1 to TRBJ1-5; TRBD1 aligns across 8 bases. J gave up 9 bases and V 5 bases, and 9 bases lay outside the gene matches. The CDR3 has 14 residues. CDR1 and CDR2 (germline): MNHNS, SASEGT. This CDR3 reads CASSRDRRVMPQHF. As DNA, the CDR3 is TGTGCCAGCAGTCGGGACAGGAGGGTAATGCCCCAGCATTTT.

CDR3 bases: TGTGCCAGCAGCCAAGATGAAGGGGGCGCGGGGGAAGCTTTCTTT. Amino acids: CASSQDEGGAGEAFF. V usage is TRBV4-2 and J usage is TRBJ1-1, with TRBD1 matching 7 bases. This CDR3 comprises 15 residues. V lost 0 bases and J lost 8; bases outside the gene matches: 9. Germline CDR1 is LGHNA and CDR2 is YNFKEQ.

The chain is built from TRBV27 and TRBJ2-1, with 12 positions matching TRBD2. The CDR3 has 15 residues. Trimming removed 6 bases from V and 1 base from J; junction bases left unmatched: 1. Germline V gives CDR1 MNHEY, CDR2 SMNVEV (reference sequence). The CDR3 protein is CASRGLAGSYNEQFF. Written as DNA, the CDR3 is TGTGCCAGCAGGGGACTAGCGGGTTCCTACAATGAGCAGTTCTTC.

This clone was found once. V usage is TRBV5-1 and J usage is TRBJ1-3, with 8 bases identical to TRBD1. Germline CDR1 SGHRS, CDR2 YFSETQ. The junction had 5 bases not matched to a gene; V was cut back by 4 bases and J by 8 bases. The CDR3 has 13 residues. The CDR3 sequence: CASSPGGPDTIYF. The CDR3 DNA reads TGCGCCAGCAGCCCAGGGGGCCCGGACACCATATATTTT.

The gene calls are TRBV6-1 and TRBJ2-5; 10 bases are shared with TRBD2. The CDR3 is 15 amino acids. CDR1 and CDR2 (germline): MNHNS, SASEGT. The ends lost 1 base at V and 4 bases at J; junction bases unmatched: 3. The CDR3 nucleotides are TGTGCCAGCAGTGAAGAAGCGGGAGGGCCAGAGACCCAGTACTTC. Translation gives CASSEEAGGPETQYF.

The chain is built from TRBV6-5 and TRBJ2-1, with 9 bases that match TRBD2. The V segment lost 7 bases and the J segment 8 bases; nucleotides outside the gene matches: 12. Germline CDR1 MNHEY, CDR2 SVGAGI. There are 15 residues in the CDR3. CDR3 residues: CASTPGAGGPHEQFF. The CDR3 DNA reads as TGTGCCAGCACCCCCGGGGCGGGAGGGCCCCATGAGCAGTTCTTC.

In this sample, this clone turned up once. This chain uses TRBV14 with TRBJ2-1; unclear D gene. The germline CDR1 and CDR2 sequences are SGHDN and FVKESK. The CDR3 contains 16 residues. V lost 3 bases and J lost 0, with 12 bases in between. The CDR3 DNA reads TGTGCCAGCAGCCAGCAATTACTACGCTCCTACAATGAGCAGTTCTTC. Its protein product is CASSQQLLRSYNEQFF.

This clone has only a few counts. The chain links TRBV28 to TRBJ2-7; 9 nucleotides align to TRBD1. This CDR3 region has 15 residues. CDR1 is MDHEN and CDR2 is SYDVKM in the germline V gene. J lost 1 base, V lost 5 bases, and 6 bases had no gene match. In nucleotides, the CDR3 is TGTGCCAGCAGTCAATCCGGGACAGGGTCCTACGAGCAGTACTTC. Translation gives CASSQSGTGSYEQYF.

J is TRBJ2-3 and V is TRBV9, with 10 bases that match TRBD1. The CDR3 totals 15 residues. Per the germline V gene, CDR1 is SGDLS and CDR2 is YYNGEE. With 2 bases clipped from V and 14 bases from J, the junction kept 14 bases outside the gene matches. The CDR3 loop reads CASSVHRTGGDGVYF. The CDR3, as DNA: TGTGCCAGCAGCGTCCACCGGACAGGGGGTGATGGGGTGTATTTT.

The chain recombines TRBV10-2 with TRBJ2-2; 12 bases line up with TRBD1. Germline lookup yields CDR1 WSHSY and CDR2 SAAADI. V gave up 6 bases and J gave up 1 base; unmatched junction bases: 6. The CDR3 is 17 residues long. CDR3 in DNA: TGCGCCAGCAGGGGACAGGGGGCCCTAATGAACACCGGGGAGCTGTTTTTT. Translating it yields CASRGQGALMNTGELFF.

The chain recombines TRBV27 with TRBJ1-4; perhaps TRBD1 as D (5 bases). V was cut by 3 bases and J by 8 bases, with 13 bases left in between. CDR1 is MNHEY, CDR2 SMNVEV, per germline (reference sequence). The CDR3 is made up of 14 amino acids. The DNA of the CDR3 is TGTGCCAGCAGTTTCTCAGGGTTTGGCGAAAAACTGTTTTTT. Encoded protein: CASSFSGFGEKLFF.

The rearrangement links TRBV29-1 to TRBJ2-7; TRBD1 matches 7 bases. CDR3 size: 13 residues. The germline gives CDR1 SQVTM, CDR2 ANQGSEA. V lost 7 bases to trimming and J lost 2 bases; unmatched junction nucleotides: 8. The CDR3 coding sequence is TGCAGCGCTCACGGGGACAGCCCCTACGAGCAGTACTTC. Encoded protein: CSAHGDSPYEQYF.

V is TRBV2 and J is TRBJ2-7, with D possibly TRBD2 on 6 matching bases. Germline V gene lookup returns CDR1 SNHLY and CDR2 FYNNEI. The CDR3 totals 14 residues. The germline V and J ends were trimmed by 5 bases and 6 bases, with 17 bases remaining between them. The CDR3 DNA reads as TGTGCCAGCAGTTCCACGGGACTCAAGGTCGAGCAGTACTTC. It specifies CASSSTGLKVEQYF.

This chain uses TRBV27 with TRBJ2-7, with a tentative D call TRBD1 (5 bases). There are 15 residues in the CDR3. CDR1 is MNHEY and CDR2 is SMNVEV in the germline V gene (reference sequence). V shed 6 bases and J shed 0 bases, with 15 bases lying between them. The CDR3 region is CASRGAVVSSYEQYF. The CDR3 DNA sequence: TGTGCCAGCAGAGGGGCGGTCGTAAGCTCCTACGAGCAGTACTTC.

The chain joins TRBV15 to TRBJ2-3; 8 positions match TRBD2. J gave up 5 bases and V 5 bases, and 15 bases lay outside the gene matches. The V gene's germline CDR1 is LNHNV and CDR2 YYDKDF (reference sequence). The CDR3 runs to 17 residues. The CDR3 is CATSPKQRERRRDTQYF. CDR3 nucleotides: TGTGCCACCAGCCCCAAACAGCGGGAGCGAAGGCGAGATACGCAGTATTTT.

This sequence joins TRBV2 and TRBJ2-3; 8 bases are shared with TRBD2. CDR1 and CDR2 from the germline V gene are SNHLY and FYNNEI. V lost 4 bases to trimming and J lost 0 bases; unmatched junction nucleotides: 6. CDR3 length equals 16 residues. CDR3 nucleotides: TGTGCCAGCAGTGGACGCCCTAGCGGGAGCACAGATACGCAGTATTTT. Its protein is CASSGRPSGSTDTQYF.

The CDR3 sequence: CASSLEGLAASEQYF. The CDR3 nucleotides read TGTGCCAGCAGCTTAGAGGGACTAGCGGCTTCCGAGCAGTACTTC. V and J are TRBV7-6 and TRBJ2-7; 11 positions match TRBD2. The V gene's germline CDR1 is SGHVS and CDR2 FNYEAQ. J lost 6 bases, V lost 1 base, and 5 bases had no gene match. The CDR3 covers 15 residues.